This T cell receptor (beta chain) was documented in a study of shared clonotypes between healthy human individuals. Those who donated were healthy HIV-negative adults, with no recent acute infections or vaccinations reported. Memory CD4+ cells were the fraction left after CD45RA+ naive selection. Measured with immunoSEQ multiplex PCR; TCRdb has only the in-frame clones, and not every one. The repertoire holds roughly 700,000 clones, approximately 74% seen once, with over 1.5% in the top ten. The TCR was taken from a woman aged 25 to 45 in good health. The sample taken for sequencing was memory CD4+ T cells sorted from blood. Noted subset: CD45RA-negative fraction.

The CDR3 protein is CASSLGYYEQYF. The CDR3 DNA is TGTGCCAGCAGCTTGGGTTACTACGAGCAGTACTTC. The chain joins TRBV5-5 to TRBJ2-7; D remains ambiguous. Trimming pared 0 bases from V and 3 bases from J, leaving 4 bases between. The CDR3 is 12 residues long. CDR1 is SGHKS, CDR2 YYEKEE, per germline (reference sequence).